This TCR beta chain was recorded in a study of shared clonotypes between healthy human individuals. Study-level background: Each donor's CD8 memory used one plate, CD8 naive two, each CD4 subset three.

The V and J ends lost 0 bases and 3 bases respectively, with 10 bases between them. The CDR3 runs to 14 residues. Germline-derived CDR1 and CDR2 are SGHRS and YFSETQ. The protocol was immunoSEQ multiplex PCR, while the TCRdb copy is restricted to in-frame clones and leaves out a portion. This sample has roughly 590,000 clones; just under 97% occur once, and the top ten carry over 0.09%. CD8 cells regarded as naive lacked CD45RO, were positively chosen for CCR7, and omitted terminally differentiated effector memory CD45RA+ cells. Donors were healthy HIV-negative adults without recent acute infections or vaccinations.

This sequence joins TRBV5-1 and TRBJ2-7; D remains ambiguous. Sequencing used naive CD8+ T cells sorted from blood. The receptor was isolated from a woman under 40 in good health. CDR3: CASSLESAYYEQYF. CDR3 DNA sequence: TGCGCCAGCAGCTTGGAAAGCGCTTACTACGAGCAGTACTTC.